Sequencing of this TCR beta chain was carried out in a study of T cell changes during pregnancy in multiple sclerosis. In germline, CDR1 is SGHNT, CDR2 YYREEE (reference sequence). V lost 2 bases and J lost 7, with 12 bases in between. There are 13 residues in the CDR3. A note on this clone: Other DNA sequences from this sample encode an identical CDR3 as well.

Assay: immunoSEQ multiplex PCR; the TCRdb copy retains only in-frame clones and omits some. The repertoire has around 56,000 clones, approximately 90% of them found once; the top ten carry under 2%. Material: peripheral blood, obtained after pregnancy. The clonotype was recovered from a female donor with multiple sclerosis, enrolled in a pregnancy study. The chain couples TRBV5-4 to TRBJ1-1; the D is unclear. In DNA, the CDR3 is TGTGCCAGCAGCTTCGACGGTGAGGGTGAAGCTTTCTTT. The encoded protein is CASSFDGEGEAFF. The full variable domain, completed using reference TRBV5-4 and TRBJ1-1, is ETGVTQSPTHLIKTRGQQVTLRCSSQSGHNTVSWYQQALGQGPQFIFQYYREEENGRGNFPPRFSGLQFPNYSSELNVNALELDDSALYLCASSFDGEGEAFFGQGTRLTVV.